Sequencing of this T cell receptor beta chain was carried out in a study of low-dose radiotherapy and immunotherapy resistance in tumors. As for the study in general: Per fraction, Cohort 1 was given 0.5 Gy every 2 weeks, for a total of 6.5 Gy.

Primers used for first-strand cDNA, a TRAV- and TRBV-specific set, covered both alpha and beta chains. TCRs underwent 20 PCR cycles of amplification with a constant-region primer and V-primer adapter. TCRdb reprocessed the reads with MiXCR, giving one entry per CDR3 protein. This sample yields tens of thousands of distinct CDR3 sequences, of which more than 25% are seen a single time; roughly 10% belongs to the top ten. This clonotype occurred many times. The time point here: before trial treatment. The CDR3 consists of 15 residues. Trimming removed 2 bases at V and 7 bases at J, with 15 bases between. CDR1 is LNHDA and CDR2 is SQIVND in the germline V gene (reference sequence).

The chain carries TRBV19 and TRBJ2-1; D is unresolved. Material: PBMCs, obtained before treatment. The source of this sequence is a female donor with ovarian cancer. The CDR3 sequence: CASSILSPLGNEQFF. CDR3 bases: TGTGCCAGTAGTATACTCAGCCCACTGGGTAATGAGCAGTTCTTC.